What follows is one T cell receptor beta chain and its context. The data belong to a study of blood T cell repertoires in COVID-19. V was cut by 7 bases and J by 6 bases, with 15 bases left in between. This CDR3 spans 14 amino acids. From germline, CDR1 is MNHEY and CDR2 SMNVEV (reference sequence). Data came from immunoSEQ multiplex PCR; TCRdb stores just in-frame clones and leaves some out. The data hold about 350,000 clones, with approximately 86% observed a single time. Sequencing was done on a sample of peripheral blood. The sequence was collected from a woman aged 60-70 years with COVID-19, enrolled during active disease. The V call is TRBV27, the J call TRBJ2-2; the D gene is possibly TRBD1 (5 bases). Here the CDR3 reads CASKYWTQPGELFF. CDR3 bases: TGTGCCAGCAAGTACTGGACACAACCCGGGGAGCTGTTTTTT.